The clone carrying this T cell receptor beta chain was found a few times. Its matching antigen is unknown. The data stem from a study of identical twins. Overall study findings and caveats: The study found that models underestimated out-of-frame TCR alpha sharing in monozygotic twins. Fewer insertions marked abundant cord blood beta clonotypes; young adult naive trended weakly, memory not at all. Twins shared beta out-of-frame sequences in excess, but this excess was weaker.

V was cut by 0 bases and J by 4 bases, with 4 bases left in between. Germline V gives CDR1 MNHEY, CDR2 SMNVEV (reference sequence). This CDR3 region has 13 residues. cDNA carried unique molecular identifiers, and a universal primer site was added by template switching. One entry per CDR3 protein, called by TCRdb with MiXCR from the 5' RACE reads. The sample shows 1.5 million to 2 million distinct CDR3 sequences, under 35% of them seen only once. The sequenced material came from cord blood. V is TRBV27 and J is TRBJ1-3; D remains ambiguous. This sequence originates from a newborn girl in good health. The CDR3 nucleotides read TGTGCCAGCAGTTTATCGAGGGGAAACACCATATATTTT. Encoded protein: CASSLSRGNTIYF.